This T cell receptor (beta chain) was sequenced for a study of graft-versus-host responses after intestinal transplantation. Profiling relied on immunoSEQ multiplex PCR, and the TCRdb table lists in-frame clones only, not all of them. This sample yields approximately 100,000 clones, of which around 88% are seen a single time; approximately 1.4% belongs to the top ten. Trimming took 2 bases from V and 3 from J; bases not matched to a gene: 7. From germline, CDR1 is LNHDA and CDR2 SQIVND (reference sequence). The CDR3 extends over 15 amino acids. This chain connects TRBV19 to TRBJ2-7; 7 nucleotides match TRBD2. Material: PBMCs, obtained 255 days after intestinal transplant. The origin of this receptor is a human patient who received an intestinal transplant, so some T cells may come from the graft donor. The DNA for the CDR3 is TGTGCCAGTAGTATACTCCTTGGGGAGGGCTACGAGCAGTACTTC. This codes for CASSILLGEGYEQYF.